Listed below are T cell receptor beta chains from one sample, sequenced in a study of blood T cell repertoires in COVID-19. The data were produced by immunoSEQ multiplex PCR, yet TCRdb's version contains in-frame clones alone and is incomplete. The sample consists of 200,000 to 250,000 clones, approximately 80% of them appearing once. Material for sequencing was PBMCs or T cells enriched from blood (not recorded which). The receptor source for this set is a middle-aged woman with acute COVID-19. The CDR3 runs from the conserved cysteine through the conserved F or W. The order of the fields is clone size, V gene, J gene, D gene, CDR3 protein, CDR3 DNA. D genes are given only for firm matches. Clone size appears in some rows only: once, few, many, or a class for an expanded clone.

clone_size: NA; v_call: TRBV27; j_call: TRBJ2-1; d_call: NA; cdr3_aa: CASSPGNHNEQFF; cdr3_nt: TGTGCCAGCAGTCCAGGGAACCACAATGAGCAGTTCTTC
clone_size: NA; v_call: TRBV28; j_call: TRBJ1-2; d_call: TRBD1; cdr3_aa: CASSSQGAGRGGYTF; cdr3_nt: TGTGCCAGCAGTTCACAGGGGGCGGGAAGGGGCGGCTACACCTTC
clone_size: NA; v_call: TRBV4-1; j_call: TRBJ2-1; d_call: NA; cdr3_aa: CASSQVGGSLVNEQFF; cdr3_nt: TGCGCCAGCAGCCAAGTAGGTGGGAGTTTAGTCAATGAGCAGTTCTTC
clone_size: NA; v_call: TRBV19; j_call: TRBJ1-3; d_call: NA; cdr3_aa: CASAGTLGNTIYF; cdr3_nt: TGTGCCAGCGCCGGGACACTTGGAAACACCATATATTTT
clone_size: NA; v_call: TRBV28; j_call: TRBJ1-2; d_call: TRBD1; cdr3_aa: CASSLPSTGGNVGGYTF; cdr3_nt: TGTGCCAGCAGTTTGCCCTCGACAGGGGGAAACGTAGGTGGCTACACCTTC
clone_size: NA; v_call: TRBV30; j_call: TRBJ1-2; d_call: NA; cdr3_aa: CAWSVPSGEGGYTF; cdr3_nt: TGTGCCTGGAGTGTCCCTTCGGGGGAGGGAGGCTACACCTTC
clone_size: NA; v_call: TRBV9; j_call: TRBJ1-3; d_call: NA; cdr3_aa: CASTPGHTSGNTIYF; cdr3_nt: TGTGCCAGCACTCCGGGACACACTTCTGGAAACACCATATATTTT
clone_size: NA; v_call: TRBV7-2; j_call: TRBJ2-1; d_call: NA; cdr3_aa: CASRAKTNNEQFF; cdr3_nt: TGTGCCAGCAGGGCTAAAACTAACAATGAGCAGTTCTTC
clone_size: NA; v_call: TRBV9; j_call: TRBJ1-2; d_call: NA; cdr3_aa: CASSPDNNYGYTF; cdr3_nt: TGTGCCAGCAGCCCGGACAATAACTATGGCTACACCTTC
clone_size: NA; v_call: TRBV6-7; j_call: TRBJ2-7; d_call: TRBD1; cdr3_aa: CASSRQGNYEQYF; cdr3_nt: TGTGCCAGCAGCAGACAGGGAAATTACGAGCAGTACTTC
clone_size: NA; v_call: TRBV27; j_call: TRBJ2-3; d_call: TRBD2; cdr3_aa: CASRAGRETDTQYF; cdr3_nt: TGTGCCAGCAGGGCCGGGAGGGAGACAGATACGCAGTATTTT
clone_size: NA; v_call: TRBV18; j_call: TRBJ2-1; d_call: NA; cdr3_aa: CASSPRDSTDYNEQFF; cdr3_nt: TGTGCCAGCTCACCTCGAGACAGCACCGACTACAATGAGCAGTTCTTC
clone_size: once; v_call: TRBV27; j_call: TRBJ1-1; d_call: NA; cdr3_aa: CASNPNRDQTEAFF; cdr3_nt: TGTGCCAGCAACCCCAACAGGGATCAGACTGAAGCTTTCTTT
clone_size: NA; v_call: TRBV4-2; j_call: TRBJ2-5; d_call: TRBD1; cdr3_aa: CASSSKWWDSQETQYF; cdr3_nt: TGTGCCAGCAGCTCAAAGTGGTGGGACAGCCAAGAGACCCAGTACTTC
clone_size: NA; v_call: TRBV19; j_call: TRBJ1-1; d_call: NA; cdr3_aa: CASSDTLDTEAFF; cdr3_nt: TGTGCCAGTAGCGACACCTTGGACACTGAAGCTTTCTTT
clone_size: NA; v_call: TRBV28; j_call: TRBJ2-2; d_call: TRBD2; cdr3_aa: CASRAGGNTGELFF; cdr3_nt: TGTGCCAGCAGGGCGGGAGGGAACACCGGGGAGCTGTTTTTT
clone_size: NA; v_call: TRBV21-1; j_call: TRBJ2-1; d_call: NA; cdr3_aa: CASSIARNEQFF; cdr3_nt: TGTGCCAGCAGCATAGCCCGCAATGAGCAGTTCTTC
clone_size: NA; v_call: TRBV6-5; j_call: TRBJ1-6; d_call: TRBD1; cdr3_aa: CASSFRDRGSPLHF; cdr3_nt: TGTGCCAGCAGCTTCCGGGACAGGGGCTCACCCCTCCACTTT
clone_size: NA; v_call: TRBV30; j_call: TRBJ1-6; d_call: NA; cdr3_aa: CAWRRNNSPLHF; cdr3_nt: TGTGCCTGGAGGCGGAACAATTCACCCCTCCACTTT
clone_size: NA; v_call: TRBV7-2; j_call: TRBJ1-2; d_call: NA; cdr3_aa: CASSLYSTNYGYTF; cdr3_nt: TGTGCCAGCAGCTTATACAGCACTAACTATGGCTACACCTTC
clone_size: NA; v_call: TRBV3-1/TRBV3-2; j_call: TRBJ2-1; d_call: TRBD2; cdr3_aa: CASSPPPTSGRWFVGQFF; cdr3_nt: TGTGCCAGCAGCCCACCCCCGACTAGCGGGAGGTGGTTTGTCGGGCAGTTCTTC
clone_size: NA; v_call: TRBV7-9; j_call: TRBJ1-1; d_call: NA; cdr3_aa: CASSLAEGAAEAFF; cdr3_nt: TGTGCCAGCAGCTTAGCCGAGGGTGCTGCTGAAGCTTTCTTT
clone_size: NA; v_call: TRBV2; j_call: TRBJ2-3; d_call: NA; cdr3_aa: CASEESPLVSDTQYF; cdr3_nt: TGTGCCAGCGAGGAGAGCCCGTTAGTCTCAGATACGCAGTATTTT
clone_size: NA; v_call: TRBV5-1; j_call: TRBJ1-1; d_call: NA; cdr3_aa: CASSLGHRNTEAFF; cdr3_nt: TGCGCCAGCAGCTTGGGACACCGGAACACTGAAGCTTTCTTT
clone_size: NA; v_call: TRBV9; j_call: TRBJ1-3; d_call: NA; cdr3_aa: CASSPRAAISGNTIYF; cdr3_nt: TGTGCCAGCAGCCCCAGGGCAGCAATTTCTGGAAACACCATATATTTT
clone_size: NA; v_call: TRBV19; j_call: TRBJ1-2; d_call: NA; cdr3_aa: CASSISRSFNYGYTF; cdr3_nt: TGTGCCAGTAGTATTAGTCGGAGTTTTAACTATGGCTACACCTTC
clone_size: NA; v_call: TRBV4-2; j_call: TRBJ2-2; d_call: NA; cdr3_aa: CASSQDSGTGELFF; cdr3_nt: TGTGCCAGCAGCCAAGATAGCGGCACCGGGGAGCTGTTTTTT
clone_size: NA; v_call: TRBV12-3/TRBV12-4; j_call: TRBJ1-2; d_call: TRBD1; cdr3_aa: CASTGTGDYGYTF; cdr3_nt: TGTGCCAGCACCGGCACAGGGGACTATGGCTACACCTTC
clone_size: NA; v_call: TRBV3-1/TRBV3-2; j_call: TRBJ2-7; d_call: NA; cdr3_aa: CASSQEGWGIYEQYF; cdr3_nt: TGTGCCAGCAGCCAGGAGGGTTGGGGGATCTACGAGCAGTACTTC
clone_size: NA; v_call: TRBV5-8; j_call: TRBJ1-2; d_call: TRBD1; cdr3_aa: CASSLGAGTGVYGYTF; cdr3_nt: TGTGCCAGCAGCTTGGGGGCCGGGACAGGGGTCTATGGCTACACCTTC
clone_size: NA; v_call: TRBV11-2; j_call: TRBJ1-2; d_call: TRBD1; cdr3_aa: CAGGLEGAHINGYTF; cdr3_nt: TGTGCCGGCGGTTTAGAGGGGGCGCATATTAATGGCTACACCTTC
clone_size: NA; v_call: TRBV19; j_call: TRBJ2-2; d_call: TRBD1; cdr3_aa: CASTNRTGGPGELFF; cdr3_nt: TGTGCCAGTACTAACCGGACAGGGGGCCCCGGGGAGCTGTTTTTT
clone_size: once; v_call: TRBV29-1; j_call: TRBJ1-3; d_call: NA; cdr3_aa: CSVSKMGQDAGNTIYF; cdr3_nt: TGCAGCGTTTCCAAGATGGGGCAGGACGCTGGAAACACCATATATTTT
clone_size: NA; v_call: TRBV18; j_call: TRBJ1-1; d_call: TRBD1; cdr3_aa: CASSGDRVGTEAFF; cdr3_nt: TGTGCCAGCTCAGGAGACAGGGTCGGGACTGAAGCTTTCTTT
clone_size: NA; v_call: TRBV19; j_call: TRBJ2-3; d_call: TRBD1; cdr3_aa: CASRDRGTTSYTDTQYF; cdr3_nt: TGTGCCAGTAGAGACAGGGGGACGACCTCGTACACAGATACGCAGTATTTT
clone_size: NA; v_call: TRBV6-2/TRBV6-3; j_call: TRBJ2-4; d_call: TRBD1; cdr3_aa: CASSYSPGTGSIQYF; cdr3_nt: TGTGCCAGCAGTTACTCCCCCGGGACAGGGAGCATTCAGTACTTC
clone_size: once; v_call: TRBV19; j_call: TRBJ1-1; d_call: NA; cdr3_aa: CASSPHNGGHSFF; cdr3_nt: TGTGCCAGTAGTCCCCACAATGGGGGACACAGTTTCTTT
clone_size: NA; v_call: TRBV5-1; j_call: TRBJ2-3; d_call: NA; cdr3_aa: CASSLVPLADTQYF; cdr3_nt: TGCGCCAGCAGCTTGGTTCCTCTCGCAGATACGCAGTATTTT
clone_size: few; v_call: TRBV5-1; j_call: TRBJ1-2; d_call: NA; cdr3_aa: CASSLGHSQDGYTF; cdr3_nt: TGCGCCAGCAGCCTTGGGCACTCACAGGATGGCTACACCTTC
clone_size: NA; v_call: TRBV21-1; j_call: TRBJ1-5; d_call: NA; cdr3_aa: CARDRDSPFYGNQPQHF; cdr3_nt: TGTGCCAGGGACCGGGACAGCCCTTTTTACGGCAATCAGCCCCAGCATTTT
clone_size: NA; v_call: TRBV9; j_call: TRBJ2-7; d_call: TRBD1; cdr3_aa: CASSPGGVYEQYF; cdr3_nt: TGTGCCAGCAGCCCAGGGGGAGTCTACGAGCAGTACTTC
clone_size: NA; v_call: TRBV7-9; j_call: TRBJ1-4; d_call: NA; cdr3_aa: CASSPGFRGDEKLFF; cdr3_nt: TGTGCCAGCAGCCCAGGTTTTAGGGGCGATGAAAAACTGTTTTTT
clone_size: NA; v_call: TRBV12-3/TRBV12-4; j_call: TRBJ2-7; d_call: NA; cdr3_aa: CASRGPTYEQYF; cdr3_nt: TGTGCCAGCAGGGGGCCTACCTACGAGCAGTACTTC
clone_size: NA; v_call: TRBV19; j_call: TRBJ2-2; d_call: TRBD1; cdr3_aa: CASSPRTGRGELFF; cdr3_nt: TGTGCCAGTAGCCCAAGGACAGGGCGAGGGGAGCTGTTTTTT
clone_size: NA; v_call: TRBV25-1; j_call: TRBJ2-1; d_call: NA; cdr3_aa: CASSEGGSGEQFF; cdr3_nt: TGTGCCAGCAGTGAAGGGGGCTCCGGCGAGCAGTTCTTC
clone_size: NA; v_call: TRBV24-1; j_call: TRBJ1-2; d_call: TRBD1; cdr3_aa: CATRSGTVGGYTF; cdr3_nt: TGTGCCACCAGATCCGGGACAGTGGGTGGCTACACCTTC
clone_size: NA; v_call: TRBV7-9; j_call: TRBJ1-4; d_call: NA; cdr3_aa: CASSFGGSTIREKLFF; cdr3_nt: TGTGCCAGCAGCTTTGGAGGGAGCACTATCCGGGAAAAACTGTTTTTT
clone_size: NA; v_call: TRBV27; j_call: TRBJ2-3; d_call: TRBD2; cdr3_aa: CASSFGLAGGLSTDTQYF; cdr3_nt: TGTGCCAGCAGTTTCGGACTAGCGGGAGGCCTTAGCACAGATACGCAGTATTTT
clone_size: NA; v_call: TRBV2; j_call: TRBJ2-5; d_call: TRBD2; cdr3_aa: CATQLAGGGETQYF; cdr3_nt: TGTGCCACCCAACTAGCGGGAGGTGGAGAGACCCAGTACTTC
clone_size: NA; v_call: TRBV13; j_call: TRBJ1-2; d_call: TRBD1; cdr3_aa: CASSQKGGAYGYTF; cdr3_nt: TGTGCCAGCAGCCAAAAAGGGGGCGCATACGGCTACACCTTC
clone_size: NA; v_call: TRBV29-1; j_call: TRBJ1-5; d_call: NA; cdr3_aa: CSVQTGYNQPQHF; cdr3_nt: TGCAGCGTGCAAACGGGGTACAATCAGCCCCAGCATTTT
clone_size: NA; v_call: TRBV10-2; j_call: TRBJ2-3; d_call: TRBD2; cdr3_aa: CASSDSGGGPRDTQYF; cdr3_nt: TGCGCCAGCAGTGATAGCGGGGGGGGCCCCCGGGATACGCAGTATTTT
clone_size: few; v_call: TRBV14; j_call: TRBJ1-1; d_call: NA; cdr3_aa: CASSQSVNTEAFF; cdr3_nt: TGTGCCAGCAGCCAATCAGTGAACACTGAAGCTTTCTTT